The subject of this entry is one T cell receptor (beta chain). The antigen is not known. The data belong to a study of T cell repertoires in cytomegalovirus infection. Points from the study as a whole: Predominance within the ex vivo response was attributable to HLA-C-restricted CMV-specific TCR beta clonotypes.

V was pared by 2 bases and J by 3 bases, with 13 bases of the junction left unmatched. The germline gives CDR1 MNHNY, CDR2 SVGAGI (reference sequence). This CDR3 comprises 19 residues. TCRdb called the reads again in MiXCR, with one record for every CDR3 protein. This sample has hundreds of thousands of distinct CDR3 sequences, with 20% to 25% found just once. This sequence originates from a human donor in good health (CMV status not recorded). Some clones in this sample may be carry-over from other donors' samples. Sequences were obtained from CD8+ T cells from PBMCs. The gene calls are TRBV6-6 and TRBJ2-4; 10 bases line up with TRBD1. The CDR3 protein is CASSYPLPDRGHDKNIQYF. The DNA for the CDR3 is TGTGCCAGCAGTTACCCTCTCCCAGACAGGGGGCATGACAAAAACATTCAGTACTTC.